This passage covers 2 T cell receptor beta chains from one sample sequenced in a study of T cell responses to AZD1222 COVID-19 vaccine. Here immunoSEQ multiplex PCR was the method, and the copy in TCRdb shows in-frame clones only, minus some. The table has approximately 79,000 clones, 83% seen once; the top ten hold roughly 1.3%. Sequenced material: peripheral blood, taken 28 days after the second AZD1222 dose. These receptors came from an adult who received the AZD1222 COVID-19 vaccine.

The CDR3 DNA is TGTGCCAGAAGCTTGGCTGGGACAGGGTCGGGGGAGACCCAGTACTTC. Its protein product is CARSLAGTGSGETQYF. The rearrangement links TRBV5-3 to TRBJ2-5; TRBD1 aligns across 9 bases. TRBV5-3 is an open reading frame, and its role is uncertain. V lost 0 bases and J lost 5; bases outside the gene matches: 8. The CDR3 is 16 amino acids.

The chain's CDR3 is CASTQFLGGYGYTF. For the CDR3, the DNA is TGTGCCAGTACCCAGTTTCTAGGTGGCTATGGCTACACCTTC. V is TRBV19 and J is TRBJ1-2; D remains ambiguous. The CDR3 runs 14 residues. Trimming pared 7 bases from V and 4 bases from J, leaving 16 bases between. Per germline, CDR1 LNHDA and CDR2 SQIVND (reference sequence).